The 20 T cell receptor beta chains below all came from one sample that was sequenced in a study of blood T cell repertoires in COVID-19. Method: immunoSEQ multiplex PCR; TCRdb's copy keeps in-frame clones and lacks some. The table includes over 200,000 clones, over 75% detected once. Source material: peripheral blood. Every receptor here comes from a man aged 35-49 years with active or convalescent COVID-19.

In its sample, this clone was seen once. V usage is TRBV7-8 and J usage is TRBJ1-5, with TRBD1 matching 8 bases. CDR1 and CDR2 from the germline V gene are SGHVS and FQNEAQ. Trimming at V came to 5 bases and at J to 4 bases, leaving 7 bases not matched to a gene. The CDR3 covers 15 residues. The CDR3 here is CASSPRTGWNQPQHF. CDR3 bases: TGTGCCAGCAGCCCGCGGACAGGGTGGAATCAGCCCCAGCATTTT.

The CDR3 coding sequence is TGTGCCAGCAGTTACTCTGAGGGCCGAGGGAACACTGAAGCTTTCTTT. It codes for CASSYSEGRGNTEAFF. This chain connects TRBV6-6 to TRBJ1-1; D call uncertain. Germline loops: CDR1 MNHNY, CDR2 SVGAGI (reference sequence). The CDR3 is made up of 16 amino acids. Trimming left V 0 bases short and J 1 base short, with 12 bases between.

This clone was seen a single time. A much larger clone lies a single base off, so this may be a read error. V is TRBV6-5 and J is TRBJ2-7; 8 nucleotides match TRBD1. Germline V gene sequence: CDR1 MNHEY, CDR2 SVGAGI. The CDR3 runs 14 residues. The V and J ends lost 2 bases and 3 bases, in that order; junction bases with no gene match: 3. CDR3 sequence: CASSYGTGGYEQYF. As DNA, the CDR3 is TGTGCCAGCAGTTACGGGACAGGAGGCTACGAGCAGTACTTC.

The DNA of the CDR3 is TGTGCCAGCAGCTTGCCTAGCGGAGGTGGCACAGATACGCAGTATTTT. Translated: CASSLPSGGGTDTQYF. The chain employs TRBV7-3 and TRBJ2-3, with 7 bases identical to TRBD2. The CDR3 is 16 residues long. The V gene's germline CDR1 is SGHTA and CDR2 FQGTGA. V dropped 3 bases and J dropped 1; count of bases not matched to a gene: 7.

The chain uses TRBV14 and TRBJ2-5; tentative D call: TRBD2 (6 bases). V gave up 3 bases and J gave up 1 base, with 9 bases separating them. Germline V gives CDR1 SGHDN, CDR2 FVKESK. This CDR3 contains 14 residues. The CDR3 sequence: CASSHGTFQETQYF. The CDR3 region has the DNA TGTGCCAGCAGCCATGGGACTTTCCAAGAGACCCAGTACTTC.

This clone was seen a single time. This rearrangement joins TRBV7-9 to TRBJ1-1, with a weak D call TRBD1 (5 bases). Germline assignment: CDR1 SEHNR and CDR2 FQNEAQ (reference sequence). The CDR3 consists of 15 residues. V shed 7 bases and J shed 4 bases, with 19 bases lying between them. The CDR3, as DNA: TGTGCCAGCAACGAGGGGACTACCAAGGGCACTGAAGCTTTCTTT. Translation: CASNEGTTKGTEAFF.

The chain carries TRBV19 and TRBJ1-5, with unresolved D. The germline V and J ends were trimmed by 0 bases and 6 bases, with 12 bases remaining between them. The CDR3 totals 15 residues. Germline V gene lookup returns CDR1 LNHDA and CDR2 SQIVND (reference sequence). The chain's CDR3 is CASSIDQPGPQPQHF. The CDR3 nucleotides read TGTGCCAGTAGTATAGATCAGCCAGGCCCTCAGCCCCAGCATTTT.

This chain links TRBV4-1 with TRBJ1-5; D is undetermined. The germline V gene encodes CDR1 MGHRA and CDR2 YSYEKL. V lost 0 bases and J lost 4, with 7 bases in between. This CDR3 is built from 14 residues. The chain's CDR3 is CASSQDNFNQPQHF. CDR3 nucleotide sequence: TGCGCCAGCAGCCAAGATAACTTTAATCAGCCCCAGCATTTT.

The CDR3 reads CASSAGSVWGNQPQHF. The CDR3 DNA reads as TGTGCCAGCAGCGCCGGGTCCGTATGGGGCAATCAGCCCCAGCATTTT. The chain carries TRBV5-8 and TRBJ1-5; D uncertain. Trimming took 4 bases from V and 2 from J, leaving 16 bases between them. The CDR3 consists of 16 residues. Germline assignment: CDR1 SGHTS and CDR2 YDEGEE.

CDR3 residues: CASRFPQGAEAFF. In nucleotides, the CDR3 is TGCGCCAGCAGGTTCCCTCAGGGCGCTGAAGCTTTCTTT. The J gene is TRBJ1-1, the V gene TRBV5-1, with a tentative D call TRBD1 (5 bases). The CDR3 totals 13 residues. Per germline, CDR1 SGHRS and CDR2 YFSETQ. V shed 5 bases and J shed 6 bases, with 14 bases lying between them.

This clone was seen a few times. V usage is TRBV9 and J usage is TRBJ2-1, with a tentative D call TRBD2 (6 bases). Germline CDR1 reads SGDLS; CDR2 reads YYNGEE. The CDR3 is made up of 15 amino acids. Trimming removed 4 bases at V and 0 bases at J, with 11 bases between. The CDR3 DNA sequence: TGTGCCAGCAGCCGCACTAGCCACTCCTACAATGAGCAGTTCTTC. This gives the protein CASSRTSHSYNEQFF.

This clone was seen a single time. V gene TRBV4-1 combines with J gene TRBJ1-5, with 8 bases fitting TRBD1. The junction had 5 bases not matched to a gene; V was cut back by 1 base and J by 6 bases. The CDR3 sequence is 15 residues long. Germline-derived CDR1 and CDR2 are MGHRA and YSYEKL. As DNA, the CDR3 is TGCGCCAGCAGCCAAGGGCGGGACAGGTTTCAGCCCCAGCATTTT. Translation: CASSQGRDRFQPQHF.

The chain couples TRBV5-1 to TRBJ2-7, with 11 bases matching TRBD1. There are 15 residues in the CDR3. The V and J ends lost 3 bases and 2 bases, in that order; junction bases with no gene match: 4. The germline gives CDR1 SGHRS, CDR2 YFSETQ. CDR3: CASSWGTGGTYEQYF. The DNA of the CDR3 is TGCGCCAGCAGCTGGGGGACAGGGGGAACCTACGAGCAGTACTTC.

The chain couples TRBV6-5 to TRBJ2-5; 8 bases are a match to TRBD2. The CDR3 covers 15 residues. Germline V CDR1 and CDR2: MNHEY, SVGAGI. After removal of 6 bases from V and 9 bases from J, the junction contained 15 bases not matched to a gene. CDR3 loop: CASSNGLAQLLAQYF. The CDR3 bases are TGTGCCAGCAGCAATGGACTAGCCCAGCTTCTTGCCCAGTACTTC.

The chain links TRBV7-9 to TRBJ1-2; no firm D call. CDR1 SEHNR and CDR2 FQNEAQ come from the germline V gene (reference sequence). The CDR3 consists of 14 residues. The V and J ends lost 5 bases and 8 bases respectively, with 18 bases between them. The CDR3 here is CASSPVLPHWGYTF. The CDR3 coding sequence is TGTGCCAGCAGCCCCGTATTACCCCACTGGGGCTACACCTTC. The complete variable domain, with remaining parts taken from reference TRBV7-9 and TRBJ1-2, reads DTGVSQNPRHKITKRGQNVTFRCDPISEHNRLYWYRQTLGQGPEFLTYFQNEAQLEKSRLLSDRFSAERPKGSFSTLEIQRTEQGDSAMYLCASSPVLPHWGYTFGSGTRLTVV.

V and J are TRBV29-1 and TRBJ1-1; D gene unclear. The CDR3 consists of 13 residues. The V end was cut by 3 bases, the J end by 0 bases, with 8 bases between. CDR1 and CDR2 from the germline V gene are SQVTM and ANQGSEA. The CDR3 DNA reads as TGCAGCGTTGAGGGCCCATTGAACACTGAAGCTTTCTTT. Protein: CSVEGPLNTEAFF.

J is TRBJ1-2 and V is TRBV24-1, with D possibly being TRBD1 (6 bases). The germline V and J ends were trimmed by 5 bases and 6 bases, with 9 bases remaining between them. The CDR3 sequence is 12 residues long. From germline, CDR1 is KGHDR and CDR2 SFDVKD. The CDR3 bases are TGTGCCACCAGTGGGGCAGGGGATGGCTACACCTTC. Protein sequence: CATSGAGDGYTF.

This clone came up once. V is TRBV9 and J is TRBJ2-2, with D unclear. CDR1 is SGDLS and CDR2 is YYNGEE in the germline V gene. The CDR3 length is 17 residues. Trimming removed 0 bases from V and 4 bases from J, with 16 bases in between. The DNA of the CDR3 is TGTGCCAGCAGCGTAGTTTCCGACTTAAAATTCACCGGGGAGCTGTTTTTT. It is translated as CASSVVSDLKFTGELFF.

The CDR3 here is CASSYGLAGIAKDEQYF. The CDR3 DNA is TGTGCCAGCAGCTACGGACTAGCGGGGATTGCTAAGGACGAGCAGTACTTC. The chain carries TRBV11-2 and TRBJ2-7; 12 nucleotides line up with TRBD2. CDR1 SGHAT and CDR2 FQNNGV come from the germline V gene. This CDR3 has 17 amino acids. With 4 bases clipped from V and 5 bases from J, the junction kept 12 bases outside the gene matches.

This chain links TRBV5-1 with TRBJ2-3, with 9 bases identical to TRBD2. V lost 4 bases and J lost 0; bases outside the gene matches: 6. The CDR3 length is 16 residues. Germline V gene sequence: CDR1 SGHRS, CDR2 YFSETQ. The CDR3 coding sequence is TGCGCCAGCAGCCCGGGGGGACTAGCAAGCACAGATACGCAGTATTTT. It specifies CASSPGGLASTDTQYF.